Below, 13 T cell receptor beta chains from the same sample are listed, as sequenced in a study of cytomegalovirus exposure and HLA in healthy donors. Use of 60 Vbeta and 13 Jbeta primers characterized the PCR. The assay was immunoSEQ multiplex PCR, and TCRdb's table has in-frame clones only and misses some. Here the sample spans about 190,000 clones, approximately 80% being singletons. Sequenced input: PBMCs. The receptors stem from a woman in her forties or fifties in good health and CMV-seropositive.

This clone was recorded only once. The chain links TRBV30 to TRBJ1-6; no firm D call. From germline, CDR1 is GTSNPN and CDR2 SVGIG (reference sequence). With 2 bases removed from V and 14 bases from J, the gap between germline ends came to 13 bases. CDR3 length: 12 residues. CDR3: CAWSPEGMALHF. CDR3 DNA: TGTGCCTGGAGTCCCGAGGGTATGGCCCTCCACTTT.

The CDR3: CASSVLQGAGNEQFF. In nucleotides, the CDR3 is TGTGCCAGCAGCGTACTCCAGGGAGCGGGGAATGAGCAGTTCTTC. This sequence joins TRBV9 and TRBJ2-1; 7 bases line up with TRBD2. V shed 1 base, J shed 7 bases, and the junction held 8 bases outside the gene matches. The germline V gene encodes CDR1 SGDLS and CDR2 YYNGEE. This CDR3 is built from 15 residues.

The rearrangement links TRBV30 to TRBJ1-5, with 7 bases matching TRBD1. In germline, CDR1 is GTSNPN, CDR2 SVGIG (reference sequence). The CDR3 is 15 amino acids. The J segment lost 1 base and the V segment lost 1 base, leaving 4 bases of the junction unmatched. The CDR3 nucleotides are TGTGCCTGGAGTGCGGCAGGGGGGAGCAATCAGCCCCAGCATTTT. Translation gives CAWSAAGGSNQPQHF.

This sequence joins TRBV21-1 and TRBJ2-5; the table's D call, TRBD2, was not checked against the DNA. TRBV21-1 is deemed a pseudogene. CDR3 length: 15 amino acids. The CDR3 loop is CASSKTGGQGETQYF. CDR3 in DNA: TGTGCCAGCAGCAAAACCGGGGGGCAGGGAGAGACCCAGTACTTC.

The chain combines TRBV2 with TRBJ1-5, with D possibly being TRBD1 (6 bases). Germline CDR1 SNHLY, CDR2 FYNNEI. The length of the CDR3 is 13 residues. V was cut by 8 bases and J by 4 bases, with 12 bases left in between. CDR3 DNA sequence: TGTGCCAGCCTCCGGGACAAGAATCAGCCCCAGCATTTT. It specifies CASLRDKNQPQHF. Together with reference TRBV2 and TRBJ1-5, the CDR3 gives the full variable domain: EPEVTQTPSHQVTQMGQEVILRCVPISNHLYFYWYRQILGQKVEFLVSFYNNEISEKSEIFDDQFSVERPDGSNFTLKIRSTKLEDSAMYFCASLRDKNQPQHFGDGTRLSIL.

In its sample, this clone was seen once. The chain employs TRBV27 and TRBJ1-1, with a weak D call TRBD1 (5 bases). V dropped 2 bases and J dropped 5 bases, with 9 bases sitting between them. CDR3 length: 13 amino acids. Germline loops: CDR1 MNHEY, CDR2 SMNVEV (reference sequence). The CDR3 DNA is TGTGCCAGCAGTTTACAGGGTAGAACTGAAGCTTTCTTT. It is translated as CASSLQGRTEAFF.

This chain links TRBV4-2 with TRBJ2-7, with 7 bases fitting TRBD1. V shed 3 bases, J shed 5 bases, and the junction held 10 bases outside the gene matches. Looked up from germline, CDR1 is LGHNA and CDR2 is YNFKEQ. The length of the CDR3 is 15 residues. CDR3 sequence: CASSQTETGLDEQYF. DNA of the CDR3: TGTGCCAGCAGCCAGACAGAGACAGGGTTGGACGAGCAGTACTTC.

This chain joins TRBV6-1 and TRBJ2-7; 13 positions agree with TRBD2. V trimming: 6 bases; J trimming: 4 bases; junction bases outside the gene matches: 6. The CDR3 runs 15 residues. The germline V gene encodes CDR1 MNHNS and CDR2 SASEGT. The CDR3 nucleotides are TGTGCCAGCAGCCAGGGACTAGCGGGGAGATACGAGCAGTACTTC. This encodes CASSQGLAGRYEQYF.

The chain employs TRBV9 and TRBJ2-3, with D possibly TRBD2 on 5 matching bases. Germline lookup yields CDR1 SGDLS and CDR2 YYNGEE. V lost 0 bases to trimming and J lost 0 bases, with 20 bases between them. The CDR3 loop spans 19 amino acids. The CDR3 coding sequence is TGTGCCAGCAGCGTAGGCGCGGCTTTCCGACGGGGAAGCACAGATACGCAGTATTTT. Amino acids: CASSVGAAFRRGSTDTQYF.

This clone was detected only a few times. V gene TRBV4-1 combines with J gene TRBJ1-1; TRBD1 aligns across 7 bases. The CDR3 runs to 16 residues. Trimming removed 6 bases from V and 0 bases from J; junction bases left unmatched: 10. Germline CDR1 and CDR2: MGHRA and YSYEKL. CDR3 coding DNA: TGCGCCAGCAGATTTGACAGGGAGGCCATGAACACTGAAGCTTTCTTT. Amino acid sequence: CASRFDREAMNTEAFF.

The chain has TRBV13 and TRBJ2-7, with 7 bases lining up with TRBD1. Germline assignment: CDR1 PRHDT and CDR2 FYEKMQ (reference sequence). This CDR3 has 15 amino acids. V shed 4 bases and J 4 bases; nucleotides not matched to a gene: 10. The CDR3 is CASSSRDSFGYEQYF. In DNA, the CDR3 is TGTGCCAGCAGCTCACGGGACAGCTTTGGTTACGAGCAGTACTTC.

The chain combines TRBV6-5 with TRBJ1-2, with a possible D match to TRBD1 (6 bases). The CDR3 is 14 residues long. The V end lost 8 bases, the J end lost 6 bases, and 19 bases lay between the germline ends. Per germline, CDR1 MNHEY and CDR2 SVGAGI. The CDR3: CASQRSGAPDGYTF. The CDR3 coding sequence is TGTGCCAGCCAGCGGTCAGGGGCGCCGGATGGCTACACCTTC.

On this clone: At one of its ends the junction is not consistent with the germline gene, which may arise from a read error. The chain joins TRBV7-7 to TRBJ2-3; TRBD2 aligns across 11 bases. The CDR3 totals 17 residues. CDR1 SSHAT and CDR2 FNYEAQ come from the germline V gene (reference sequence). The CDR3 region is CASSPYFSGGATDTQYF. Here the CDR3 DNA reads TGTGCTAGCAGCCCTTACTTTAGCGGGGGGGCAACAGATACGCAGTATTTT. Filled out from reference TRBV7-7 and TRBJ2-3, the complete variable domain reads GAGVSQSPRYKVTKRGQDVTLRCDPISSHATLYWYQQALGQGPEFLTYFNYEAQPDKSGLPSDRFSAERPEGSISTLTIQRTEQRDSAMYRCASSPYFSGGATDTQYFGPGTRLTVL.